This is a list of T cell receptor beta chains from one sample in a study of OX40 agonist ivuxolimab in advanced cancers. Produced via immunoSEQ multiplex PCR; TCRdb's table is partial and in-frame only. This table has tens of thousands of clones, around nine tenths appearing once. Sequenced material: CD4+ or CD8+ T cells sorted from blood, taken in a trial of the OX40 agonist ivuxolimab. These receptors originate from an adult with an advanced solid tumor such as melanoma, head and neck, liver or kidney cancer. The CDR3 runs from the conserved cysteine through the conserved F or W. The order of the fields is clone size, V gene, D gene, J gene, CDR3 protein, CDR3 DNA. A D gene is named only where the DNA matches it firmly. Only some rows state a clone size, as once, few, many or a class for expanded clones.

clone size: .
V gene: TRBV11-2
D gene: .
J gene: TRBJ2-1
CDR3 protein: CASSLDQGPSYNEQFF
CDR3 DNA: TGTGCCAGCAGCTTAGACCAGGGACCCTCCTACAATGAGCAGTTCTTC

clone size: .
V gene: TRBV18
D gene: .
J gene: TRBJ2-7
CDR3 protein: CASSRGELGYEQYF
CDR3 DNA: TGTGCCAGCTCTCGCGGGGAACTCGGCTACGAGCAGTACTTC

clone size: few
V gene: TRBV28
D gene: .
J gene: TRBJ1-5
CDR3 protein: CASRLTRVQPQHF
CDR3 DNA: TGTGCCAGCAGATTAACGAGGGTTCAGCCCCAGCATTTT

clone size: .
V gene: TRBV19
D gene: TRBD1
J gene: TRBJ1-3
CDR3 protein: CASRLQGPGNTIYF
CDR3 DNA: TGTGCCAGTAGGCTACAGGGGCCCGGAAACACCATATATTTT

clone size: .
V gene: TRBV6-6
D gene: .
J gene: TRBJ1-1
CDR3 protein: CASRDDPDRNTEAFF
CDR3 DNA: TGTGCCAGCAGAGACGACCCTGACCGGAACACTGAAGCTTTCTTT

clone size: .
V gene: TRBV9
D gene: .
J gene: TRBJ1-3
CDR3 protein: CASSEGGNTIYF
CDR3 DNA: TGTGCCAGCAGCGAAGGTGGAAACACCATATATTTT

clone size: .
V gene: TRBV29-1
D gene: .
J gene: TRBJ2-2
CDR3 protein: CSVMRAPDTGELFF
CDR3 DNA: TGCAGCGTTATGAGGGCGCCGGACACCGGGGAGCTGTTTTTT

clone size: .
V gene: TRBV2
D gene: .
J gene: TRBJ2-7
CDR3 protein: CASSVSRGYEQYF
CDR3 DNA: TGTGCCAGCTCAGTATCCCGCGGGTACGAGCAGTACTTC

clone size: .
V gene: TRBV28
D gene: .
J gene: TRBJ1-5
CDR3 protein: CASNVIQGGNQPQHF
CDR3 DNA: TGTGCCAGCAATGTCATCCAGGGTGGGAATCAGCCCCAGCATTTT

clone size: .
V gene: TRBV5-1
D gene: .
J gene: TRBJ2-4
CDR3 protein: CASSLGSAGRNIQYF
CDR3 DNA: TGCGCCAGCAGCTTGGGGTCTGCAGGGAGAAACATTCAGTACTTC

clone size: .
V gene: TRBV30
D gene: .
J gene: TRBJ1-3
CDR3 protein: CAGGTGNTIYF
CDR3 DNA: TGTGCAGGGGGAACTGGAAACACCATATATTTT

clone size: .
V gene: TRBV28
D gene: TRBD1
J gene: TRBJ2-7
CDR3 protein: CASSPPGTGYEQYF
CDR3 DNA: TGTGCCAGCAGTCCTCCCGGGACAGGGTACGAGCAGTACTTC

clone size: .
V gene: TRBV5-6
D gene: .
J gene: TRBJ2-5
CDR3 protein: CASSLARGPTQYF
CDR3 DNA: TGTGCCAGCAGCTTGGCCCGGGGGCCTACCCAGTACTTC

clone size: .
V gene: TRBV5-1
D gene: .
J gene: TRBJ2-3
CDR3 protein: CASSLSGPGDTQYF
CDR3 DNA: TGCGCCAGCAGCTTGTCGGGGCCGGGAGATACGCAGTATTTT

clone size: .
V gene: TRBV7-9
D gene: .
J gene: TRBJ2-7
CDR3 protein: CASSFVGYEQYF
CDR3 DNA: TGTGCCAGCAGCTTTGTGGGCTACGAGCAGTACTTC

clone size: .
V gene: TRBV15
D gene: TRBD1
J gene: TRBJ2-3
CDR3 protein: CATSVRSGTGADTQYF
CDR3 DNA: TGTGCCACCAGCGTAAGGTCCGGGACAGGTGCAGATACGCAGTATTTT

clone size: .
V gene: TRBV5-1
D gene: TRBD2
J gene: TRBJ2-5
CDR3 protein: CASSLGTSGRLETQYF
CDR3 DNA: TGCGCCAGCAGCCTCGGGACTAGCGGGAGGTTGGAGACCCAGTACTTC

clone size: .
V gene: TRBV5-4
D gene: .
J gene: TRBJ1-4
CDR3 protein: CASSFDATNEKLFF
CDR3 DNA: TGTGCCAGCAGCTTTGACGCGACTAATGAAAAACTGTTTTTT

clone size: .
V gene: TRBV19
D gene: .
J gene: TRBJ2-5
CDR3 protein: CASSQGEGETQYF
CDR3 DNA: TGTGCCAGTAGTCAAGGGGAAGGGGAGACCCAGTACTTC

clone size: .
V gene: TRBV5-1
D gene: TRBD1
J gene: TRBJ2-7
CDR3 protein: CASSLAGQGPTYEQYF
CDR3 DNA: TGCGCCAGCAGCTTGGCTGGACAGGGCCCGACCTACGAGCAGTACTTC

clone size: .
V gene: TRBV19
D gene: .
J gene: TRBJ1-4
CDR3 protein: CASSTPGGRDEKLFF
CDR3 DNA: TGTGCCAGTAGTACCCCCGGGGGCCGGGATGAAAAACTGTTTTTT

clone size: .
V gene: TRBV6-6
D gene: .
J gene: TRBJ2-1
CDR3 protein: CASTSDRLQFF
CDR3 DNA: TGTGCCAGCACCTCTGATAGGCTGCAGTTCTTC

clone size: .
V gene: TRBV7-6
D gene: .
J gene: TRBJ1-3
CDR3 protein: CASSFNGGSGNTIYF
CDR3 DNA: TGTGCCAGCAGCTTTAACGGGGGGTCTGGAAACACCATATATTTT